This T cell receptor (beta chain) was recorded in a study of PD-L1 blockade in urothelial cancer. General study points: Durable-benefit cases showed more tumor-associated blood clone expansion at 3 weeks.

Indicated time point: pretreatment peripheral blood. In the case of this clone: Its target is unknown.

Sequencing was performed with immunoSEQ multiplex PCR; in TCRdb, only in-frame clones are kept and a portion is missing. Of tens of thousands of clones listed, 84% are singletons. This CDR3 comprises 15 residues. Per germline, CDR1 SEHNR and CDR2 FQNEAQ (reference sequence). Unmatched junction bases numbered 11, after V lost 5 bases and J lost 4 bases. The material sequenced was PBMCs, taken around atezolizumab (anti-PD-L1) treatment. This sequence was found in a man between 60 and 75 years old with urothelial cancer. V and J are TRBV7-9 and TRBJ2-7; 7 bases fit TRBD1. The CDR3 sequence: CASSAPGTELYEQYF. CDR3 coding DNA: TGTGCCAGCAGCGCCCCCGGGACAGAGCTTTACGAGCAGTACTTC. Drawing the rest from reference TRBV7-9 and TRBJ2-7, the complete variable domain is DTGVSQNPRHKITKRGQNVTFRCDPISEHNRLYWYRQTLGQGPEFLTYFQNEAQLEKSRLLSDRFSAERPKGSFSTLEIQRTEQGDSAMYLCASSAPGTELYEQYFGPGTRLTVT.